This paragraph covers one TCR beta chain sequence. This clonotype was recorded many times. There is no known antigen for this receptor. The input lacks base qualities; no much larger clone sits a single base away. The time point label corresponds to: patch test 2, 6 weeks after DPC sensitization. The treatment or condition label, read with the paper, signifies: therapeutic diphenylcyclopropenone sensitization with weekly scalp DPC. Blood at each patch-test visit was drawn before the patch test was applied. Patients were considered eligible if aged 18 to 70, diagnosed with alopecia and deemed suitable for DPC therapy, and patients were excluded if pregnant. Total RNA was extracted from unfractionated whole blood that had been collected in Tempus Blood RNA tubes. The sample originates from a study of human T cells and chemical hapten exposure (dated by TCRdb to about 2021). About the full investigation: For sensitization, 2% DPC in acetone was applied to an approximately 2 cm by approximately 2 cm area of upper inner arm skin. Throughout the approximately 25-week study period, patients were also given weekly therapeutic DPC doses on the scalp. Patch testing was performed on the upper back with Finn chambers containing 0.01% DPC, and the patch tests were scored after 6 days according to International Contact Dermatitis Research Group standards. The mostly female patient cohort included alopecia areata with under or over 50% scalp involvement, alopecia totalis and alopecia universalis. Libraries were pooled for sequencing, and variation in per-sample TCR yields was attributed mainly to small differences in library volumes within the pool. The study tracked peripheral blood TCR repertoire changes in vivo during primary and secondary sensitization to the hapten diphenylcyclopropenone (DPC) in alopecia patients. Blood was sampled from patients pre-sensitization (week 0) and at 2, 6 and about 24 weeks after DPC sensitization. Nearly 30 alopecia patients provided blood for TCR sequencing at one to four time points (pre-sensitization, 2, 6 and 24 weeks).

Overall study results and their limits: After repeated subsampling, changes were observed in the strength of the expansion versus patch-test correlation and in the threshold at which the correlation became significant. Because every patient had alopecia, a presumed autoimmune disease, the patients' immune response might differ from that of healthy individuals. No change with DPC sensitization was found in the number of TCRs above 1 in 1000 frequency, and no evidence of global repertoire structure alterations was found. Compared with pre-sensitization or healthy control sets, expanded TCRs formed significantly more large CDR3 similarity clusters, which is consistent with antigen-driven responses. The number of PT1 expanded TCRs positively correlated with patch test score, significant at thresholds 8, 16 and 32 but not 4.

The library was prepared using RACE. Sequencing relied on a NextSeq 500. During library preparation, unique molecular identifiers were attached to individual cDNA molecules so that TCRs could be counted in a quantitative, reproducible way. Each blood RNA sample was used to sequence both TCR alpha and TCR beta chains. On the study's bioinformatics: Samples had a median of around 92,000 TCRs, with a range from about 23,224 to 750,000. V, J and CDR3 annotation of the TCR reads was performed with the Decombinator software suite. To make PS versus PT1 abundance plots, every sample was subsampled to the same number of TCRs (28,000). TCRs were defined as expanded if absent before sensitization and observed at least eight times at the 2-week time point. The public reads were run again by TCRdb, first through fastp at Q25 and then through MiXCR, and only productive beta chains were kept. All rows with the same CDR3 protein become a single entry with the most common DNA and genes. TCRdb's processing, not the study's, gives the V and J calls here. Counted in this sample were around 360,000 distinct CDR3 sequences; under 6.5% of them appeared once. The ten largest clones take up over 5.5% of the sample.

CDR1 and CDR2, per the germline V gene, are SQVTM and ANQGSEA. Trimming costs V 6 bases and J 14 bases, and their ends lie 20 bases apart. The CDR3 runs 13 residues from the cysteine to the phenylalanine. CDR3 DNA is the only sequence kept; it has 39 bases, read in frame from the first base. The sample consisted of whole blood, taken in connection with sensitization to the hapten diphenylcyclopropenone (DPC). The receptor chain draws on TRBV29-1 and TRBJ1-6; TRBD1 is a possible D gene, resting on 5 matching bases. This clonotype was obtained from a woman between 18 and 29 years old with alopecia areata. Some clones in this sample may be carry-over from other donors' samples. The CDR3 protein sequence reads: CSVNDSPGGSLHF. Here is the DNA: TGCAGCGTCAACGACAGCCCTGGTGGTTCCCTCCACTTT.